This TCR beta chain was found in a study of regulatory T cells in long-lasting Graves disease (dated by TCRdb to the early 2020s). Broadly, across the study: Antithyroid drugs had been taken for less than 3 months by newly diagnosed Graves' disease patients. Persistent Graves' disease patients were compared with newly diagnosed Graves' disease patients by peripheral blood TCR sequencing and RNA sequencing. The study was conducted in China and was registered as a clinical trial. A total of 35 or so samples were covered by TCR sequencing, comprising some 13 persistent and around 20 newly diagnosed Graves' disease patients.

The paper as a whole reports these results and caveats: Preferential use of TRBV28, TRBJ1-2 and TRBJ2-5 was observed in persistent disease, whereas TRBV20-1 and TRBJ2-1 were favored in newly diagnosed disease. The authors noted that the small sample size was a limitation that may lower accuracy. A larger number of public clonotypes was shared among persistent patients (approximately 2,500) than among newly diagnosed patients (roughly 980). The study examined only peripheral blood because the primary lesion, thyroid tissue, could not be accessed. Only the TCR beta chain was sequenced and analyzed. Compared with newly diagnosed patients, patients with persistent Graves' disease had lower TCR Shannon entropy and fewer highly expanded clones, which suggests clonal expansion.

From the cysteine through the phenylalanine, the CDR3 covers 16 amino acids. This entry keeps only the CDR3 DNA: 48 bases, framed from base 1. CDR1 KGHSH and CDR2 LQKENI were looked up in the germline V gene. Germline trimming amounts to 3 bases on V and 2 bases on J, with 9 as the count of junction bases outside the gene matches. The time point label of this sample denotes: newly diagnosed GD, antithyroid drugs for less than 3 months. RNA was extracted from PBMCs in TRIzol for both TCR sequencing and RNA sequencing. The diagnosis of Graves' disease followed American Thyroid Association guidelines. Recruitment of patients was carried out at an endocrinology department in Xi'an, China. Each patient gave around 9 milliliters of peripheral blood, collected in an EDTA anticoagulant tube. Ficoll Paque Plus density gradient separation was used to isolate PBMCs, and no further T cell sorting was performed. An Agilent 2100 Bioanalyzer and agarose gel were used to check RNA quality, while a NanoDrop 2000 measured RNA concentration.

Library method: multiplex PCR. Data came from an Illumina HiSeq 4000. To build TCR beta libraries, CDR3 regions were amplified by Arm-PCR using iRepertoire HTBI primers. Before sequencing, the PCR products underwent gel purification. The original pipeline was this. Gene usage analysis of CDR3 amino acid clonotypes used the approximately 62 TRBV and 14 to 15 TRBJ segments found across samples. COPE and FqMerger were used to merge the filtered high-quality paired reads into contigs. BLAST was used to align contigs to the IMGT TRBV, TRBD and TRBJ reference genes, and CDR3 was defined following IMGT. Any clonotype with a frequency above 0.1% was classified as a highly expanded clone. Repertoire diversity was measured by Shannon entropy, and V-J evenness by the Gini coefficient. A clonotype was considered public if more than one individual shared it. TCRdb passed the public sequencing reads through fastp at Q25 and MiXCR, retaining productive beta sequences. Rows matching on CDR3 protein sequence are summarized as one entry with the most common DNA and genes. The V and J calls come from TCRdb's annotation, not from the publication. The sample records roughly 560,000 distinct CDR3 sequences, 15% to 20% of which are singletons. The ten largest clones take up 20% to 30% of the sample.

Concerning this clonotype itself: What this receptor recognizes is not known. The record has no base qualities; no much larger clone is one base away.

These records were also assigned to another study, of T cells in Graves' hyperthyroidism and ophthalmopathy. The second publication reports: Stable Graves' hyperthyroidism was defined as the absence of progression to ophthalmopathy over 18 months of follow-up. Hyperthyroidism patients were newly diagnosed, had a disease duration of under 2 months, and were aged 18 to 65 years. The study excluded patients with uncontrolled infections, other autoimmune diseases, pregnancy or lactation. Diagnoses were established on the basis of clinical symptoms, serum thyroxine and TRAb, thyroid ultrasound, and orbital computed tomography. A first-round RT-PCR of the TCR CDR3 used the HTBI primer set with the Qiagen OneStep RT-PCR kit. Most expanded thyroid clonotypes (frequency above 0.001) were also found in blood, which suggests that blood repertoires may mirror thyroid immune responses. In cross-validation, a model built on a 13 V-J signature told ophthalmopathy apart from stable hyperthyroidism with approximately 90% sensitivity and roughly 81% specificity, and in testing the same model reached 80%/75%. In validation, progression to ophthalmopathy was predicted by the model with 70.59% sensitivity and around 76% specificity, a median of about 6 months before onset. TCR V-J signatures able to tell the groups apart were searched for in a discovery cohort of approximately 95 patients, of whom over 40 had Graves' ophthalmopathy and about 60 had stable Graves' hyperthyroidism. Prospective prediction of ophthalmopathy was tested in an independent validation cohort of approximately 18 hyperthyroidism patients and 15 to 17 patients who later progressed to ophthalmopathy. For training and testing, the 100 or so patients in the discovery cohort were randomly divided in a 7:3 ratio. Thyroid tissue and blood T-cell repertoires from more than 5 Graves' hyperthyroidism patients were also compared in the study. After sampling, hyperthyroidism patients received methimazole starting at 30 mg daily, and ophthalmopathy patients received high-dose intravenous methylprednisolone. Libraries were constructed in a second round of multiplex PCR, after which size selection and purification were carried out. Sequencing of the libraries was done on an Illumina HiSeq2000 using paired-end 100 bp reads. SOAPnuke was used to process the raw data, removing reads that contained adapters or uncalled bases, had a mean Phred below 15, or lacked an exact match to the constant primer or identifier. High-quality paired reads were merged using COPE v1.2.5, and each unique nucleotide sequence was defined as a clonotype. MiTCR v1.1 was used to align clonotypes to the IMGT TRBV, TRBD and TRBJ reference segments. Analysis was restricted to V-J combinations with a frequency above 0.0001, which covered roughly 99% of repertoires. The TCS score was defined as F50 (clonal expansion) divided by E x V (chaos), with BLOSUM62-based TCRdist calculated between CDR3 peptides within each V-J. Welch's t-statistics and random forest reduced approximately 520 V-J features to 13, which were used in a naive Bayes classifier (R e1071). Sample size was not statistically predetermined, and blinding of investigators to group allocation was not performed. The paper describes TCR Vbeta CDR3 sequencing of 135 peripheral blood samples, made up of 43 ophthalmopathy patients, 70 to 80 hyperthyroidism patients and roughly 17 progressor patients.

This specimen consisted of peripheral blood mononuclear cells (PBMCs), obtained at new diagnosis, from a patient treated with antithyroid drugs. The sequence was obtained from a woman between 40 and 65 years old with Graves disease. Donor details come from another sample of the same person, matched by shared clones. The rearrangement joined TRBV18 to TRBJ2-7, with TRBD1 identical over 8 junction bases. The CDR3 sequence is CASSPKTGTGPYEQYF. The DNA sequence is as follows: TGTGCCAGCTCACCCAAAACCGGGACAGGACCCTACGAGCAGTACTTC.